The source of this T cell receptor beta chain is a study of response to subunit inactivated influenza vaccine. Broader study findings: The authors suggested that every seasonal influenza vaccination recruits few new T cells.

In regard to this clonotype: Its antigen remains unidentified.

TCRdb reprocessed the RT-PCR reads via MiXCR and lists one record per CDR3 protein. The table lists hundreds of thousands of distinct CDR3 sequences, around 15% of them singletons, with approximately 7.6% in the top ten. The CDR3 has 17 amino acids. Germline values: CDR1 SGHTA, CDR2 FQGNSA. With V trimmed by 5 bases and J by 6 bases, 10 bases remained unmatched. This specimen consisted of PBMCs from blood, obtained around two weeks before vaccination. The TCR was taken from a man in his fifties or sixties who received an inactivated influenza vaccine. This rearrangement joins TRBV7-2 to TRBJ2-3; 14 bases agree with TRBD2. This CDR3 is CASSPGLAGVQWDTQYF. CDR3 in DNA: TGTGCCAGCAGCCCGGGACTAGCGGGGGTGCAGTGGGATACGCAGTATTTT.